This T cell receptor beta chain was obtained from a study of CD8+ T cells in alopecia areata. About the study: Tofacitinib ran for 6 to 18 months before 6 months off drug.

Overall study results and limits: Any link of baseline CD8+ expansion to response, resting on one nonresponder, remains uncertain.

Treatment meaning: oral pan-JAK inhibitor, 5-10 mg twice daily. Reverse transcription of extracted RNA yielded cDNA, which provided the sequencing template. Here immunoSEQ multiplex PCR was the method, and the copy in TCRdb shows in-frame clones only, minus some. The data contain roughly 210,000 clones, 40% to 45% of them singletons. This clone was seen a handful of times. Antigen unknown. The sequence derives from a human donor with alopecia areata. Sequencing was performed on CD4+ T cells sorted from blood, taken around week 37, from a patient treated with tofacitinib.

CDR3 in amino acids: CASSVAPTSGRVNEQFF. The CDR3 DNA reads TGTGCCAGCAGCGTAGCCCCAACTAGCGGGAGGGTCAATGAGCAGTTCTTC. The genes are TRBV9 and TRBJ2-1, with 13 positions matching TRBD2. The CDR3 extends over 17 amino acids. Per germline, CDR1 SGDLS and CDR2 YYNGEE. The ends lost 0 bases at V and 6 bases at J; junction bases unmatched: 6.